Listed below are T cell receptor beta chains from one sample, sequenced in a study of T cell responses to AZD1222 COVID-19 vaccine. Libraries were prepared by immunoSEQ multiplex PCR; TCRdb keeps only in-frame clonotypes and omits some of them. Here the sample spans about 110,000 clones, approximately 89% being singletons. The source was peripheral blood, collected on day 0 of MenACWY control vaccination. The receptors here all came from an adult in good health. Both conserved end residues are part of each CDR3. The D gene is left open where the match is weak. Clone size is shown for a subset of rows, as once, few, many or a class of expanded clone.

cdr3_aa: CASSPPRTGAGNTIYF
cdr3_nt: TGTGCCAGCAGTCCACCCCGGACAGGAGCGGGAAACACCATATATTTT
d_call: TRBD1
j_call: TRBJ1-3
v_call: TRBV28
clone_size: -

cdr3_aa: CASSLGDRHNEQFF
cdr3_nt: TGTGCCAGCAGCTTAGGGGACAGACACAATGAGCAGTTCTTC
d_call: TRBD1
j_call: TRBJ2-1
v_call: TRBV7-9
clone_size: -

cdr3_aa: CASSRDRVNTEAFF
cdr3_nt: TGTGCCAGTAGCCGGGACAGGGTGAACACTGAAGCTTTCTTT
d_call: TRBD1
j_call: TRBJ1-1
v_call: TRBV19
clone_size: few

cdr3_aa: CASSVDRVRAYEQYF
cdr3_nt: TGTGCCAGCAGCGTCGACAGGGTGAGGGCCTACGAGCAGTACTTC
d_call: TRBD1
j_call: TRBJ2-7
v_call: TRBV11-1
clone_size: -

cdr3_aa: CASSHQGASTDTQYF
cdr3_nt: TGTGCCAGCAGCCACCAGGGGGCCAGCACAGATACGCAGTATTTT
d_call: TRBD1
j_call: TRBJ2-3
v_call: TRBV3-1/TRBV3-2
clone_size: few

cdr3_aa: CASSPLGQEGYTF
cdr3_nt: TGTGCCAGCTCACCACTCGGACAGGAAGGCTACACCTTC
d_call: TRBD1
j_call: TRBJ1-2
v_call: TRBV18
clone_size: -

cdr3_aa: CASSVGVTGVREQYF
cdr3_nt: TGTGCCAGCAGCGTAGGTGTAACCGGGGTTAGGGAGCAGTACTTC
d_call: -
j_call: TRBJ2-7
v_call: TRBV9
clone_size: -

cdr3_aa: CASSFRGSPLHF
cdr3_nt: TGTGCCAGCAGTTTTCGTGGTTCACCCCTCCACTTT
d_call: -
j_call: TRBJ1-6
v_call: TRBV12-3/TRBV12-4
clone_size: -

cdr3_aa: CASSLDGVRFMNTEAFF
cdr3_nt: TGTGCCAGCAGCTTGGATGGGGTACGGTTTATGAACACTGAAGCTTTCTTT
d_call: -
j_call: TRBJ1-1
v_call: TRBV5-8
clone_size: few

cdr3_aa: CSAIEPWNTEAFF
cdr3_nt: TGCAGTGCTATTGAACCTTGGAACACTGAAGCTTTCTTT
d_call: -
j_call: TRBJ1-1
v_call: TRBV20-1
clone_size: -

cdr3_aa: CASSSWGRGSQETQYF
cdr3_nt: TGTGCCAGCAGCTCCTGGGGCAGGGGTTCCCAAGAGACCCAGTACTTC
d_call: -
j_call: TRBJ2-5
v_call: TRBV7-2
clone_size: -

cdr3_aa: CASSPSGRVGYGYTF
cdr3_nt: TGTGCCAGCAGCCCCTCGGGCAGGGTGGGTTATGGCTACACCTTC
d_call: -
j_call: TRBJ1-2
v_call: TRBV3-1/TRBV3-2
clone_size: -

cdr3_aa: CASSVVRGGYTF
cdr3_nt: TGTGCCAGCAGCGTAGTGCGGGGTGGGTACACCTTC
d_call: -
j_call: TRBJ1-2
v_call: TRBV9
clone_size: -

cdr3_aa: CASSLGTVQETQYF
cdr3_nt: TGTGCCAGCAGCCTGGGGACAGTACAAGAGACCCAGTACTTC
d_call: TRBD1
j_call: TRBJ2-5
v_call: TRBV7-2
clone_size: -

cdr3_aa: CARRRPVSNSPLHF
cdr3_nt: TGTGCCAGAAGGCGACCGGTCAGCAATTCACCCCTCCACTTT
d_call: -
j_call: TRBJ1-6
v_call: TRBV5-3
clone_size: -

cdr3_aa: CASLLTANYGYTF
cdr3_nt: TGTGCCAGCCTCTTGACAGCTAACTATGGCTACACCTTC
d_call: -
j_call: TRBJ1-2
v_call: TRBV2
clone_size: -

cdr3_aa: CASTPSGASTDTQYF
cdr3_nt: TGTGCCAGTACCCCTAGCGGGGCCAGCACAGATACGCAGTATTTT
d_call: TRBD2
j_call: TRBJ2-3
v_call: TRBV19
clone_size: -

cdr3_aa: CASSLARGAPSYNEQFF
cdr3_nt: TGTGCCAGCAGCTTAGCCCGGGGGGCCCCTTCCTACAATGAGCAGTTCTTC
d_call: -
j_call: TRBJ2-1
v_call: TRBV7-2
clone_size: once

cdr3_aa: CASSEVGWGNQPQHF
cdr3_nt: TGTGCCAGCAGTGAAGTAGGTTGGGGGAATCAGCCCCAGCATTTT
d_call: -
j_call: TRBJ1-5
v_call: TRBV6-1
clone_size: -

cdr3_aa: CAIQKTNEKLFF
cdr3_nt: TGTGCCATCCAGAAGACTAATGAAAAACTGTTTTTT
d_call: -
j_call: TRBJ1-4
v_call: TRBV7-9
clone_size: -

cdr3_aa: CASSLGTGSGGTEAFF
cdr3_nt: TGTGCCAGCAGCCTCGGGACAGGGAGCGGTGGCACTGAAGCTTTCTTT
d_call: TRBD1
j_call: TRBJ1-1
v_call: TRBV7-9
clone_size: -

cdr3_aa: CASTTEAPNTEAFF
cdr3_nt: TGCGCCAGCACCACCGAGGCGCCGAACACTGAAGCTTTCTTT
d_call: -
j_call: TRBJ1-1
v_call: TRBV10-2
clone_size: -

cdr3_aa: CASSYVGPPSTDTQYF
cdr3_nt: TGTGCCAGCAGTTACGTCGGGCCCCCTAGCACAGATACGCAGTATTTT
d_call: -
j_call: TRBJ2-3
v_call: TRBV6-2/TRBV6-3
clone_size: -

cdr3_aa: CASSRPGTLYGYTF
cdr3_nt: TGTGCCAGCAGCCGACCGGGGACCCTCTATGGCTACACCTTC
d_call: -
j_call: TRBJ1-2
v_call: TRBV11-2
clone_size: -

cdr3_aa: CAIRVNTEAFF
cdr3_nt: TGTGCCATCCGTGTGAACACTGAAGCTTTCTTT
d_call: -
j_call: TRBJ1-1
v_call: TRBV10-3
clone_size: -

cdr3_aa: CASSPGLAGGNEQFF
cdr3_nt: TGTGCCAGCAGTCCGGGACTAGCGGGGGGAAATGAGCAGTTCTTC
d_call: TRBD2
j_call: TRBJ2-1
v_call: TRBV6-5
clone_size: -

cdr3_aa: CASSLWSQGRYEQYF
cdr3_nt: TGTGCCAGCAGCTTGTGGTCACAGGGTAGGTACGAGCAGTACTTC
d_call: -
j_call: TRBJ2-7
v_call: TRBV5-4
clone_size: -

cdr3_aa: CSVSAGPLSNEQFF
cdr3_nt: TGCAGCGTTTCCGCGGGACCCTTATCCAATGAGCAGTTCTTC
d_call: -
j_call: TRBJ2-1
v_call: TRBV29-1
clone_size: -

cdr3_aa: CASSLLDMDEKLFF
cdr3_nt: TGCGCCAGCAGCTTGCTAGACATGGATGAAAAACTGTTTTTT
d_call: -
j_call: TRBJ1-4
v_call: TRBV5-1
clone_size: -

cdr3_aa: CATSDPDRGYNEQFF
cdr3_nt: TGTGCCACCAGTGACCCGGACAGGGGCTACAATGAGCAGTTCTTC
d_call: TRBD1
j_call: TRBJ2-1
v_call: TRBV24-1
clone_size: -

cdr3_aa: CSASLGEFLGTDTQYF
cdr3_nt: TGCAGTGCTAGTCTCGGAGAATTCCTGGGCACAGATACGCAGTATTTT
d_call: -
j_call: TRBJ2-3
v_call: TRBV20-1
clone_size: -

cdr3_aa: CASSSGGTDTQYF
cdr3_nt: TGCGCCAGCAGCAGCGGGGGAACAGATACGCAGTATTTT
d_call: TRBD2
j_call: TRBJ2-3
v_call: TRBV10-1
clone_size: -

cdr3_aa: CASSRGGLNYGYTF
cdr3_nt: TGTGCCAGCAGCCGAGGGGGGCTTAACTATGGCTACACCTTC
d_call: -
j_call: TRBJ1-2
v_call: TRBV27
clone_size: -

cdr3_aa: CASSDPRQFYNEQFF
cdr3_nt: TGTGCCAGCAGTGACCCTAGACAGTTCTACAATGAGCAGTTCTTC
d_call: -
j_call: TRBJ2-1
v_call: TRBV25-1
clone_size: -

cdr3_aa: CASSLEVGAGYGYTF
cdr3_nt: TGCGCCAGCAGCTTGGAGGTAGGGGCTGGCTATGGCTACACCTTC
d_call: -
j_call: TRBJ1-2
v_call: TRBV5-1
clone_size: -

cdr3_aa: CASSGTGDVNTEAFF
cdr3_nt: TGTGCCAGCTCCGGGACAGGGGATGTGAACACTGAAGCTTTCTTT
d_call: TRBD1
j_call: TRBJ1-1
v_call: TRBV18
clone_size: -

cdr3_aa: CASSLWQGNTEAFF
cdr3_nt: TGTGCCAGCAGCTTATGGCAGGGGAACACTGAAGCTTTCTTT
d_call: -
j_call: TRBJ1-1
v_call: TRBV13
clone_size: -

cdr3_aa: CASSFDRGGTGYTF
cdr3_nt: TGTGCCAGCAGCTTTGACAGGGGCGGAACTGGCTACACCTTC
d_call: TRBD1
j_call: TRBJ1-2
v_call: TRBV7-3
clone_size: -

cdr3_aa: CASRSGSGNTIYF
cdr3_nt: TGTGCCAGTCGGTCAGGCTCTGGAAACACCATATATTTT
d_call: -
j_call: TRBJ1-3
v_call: TRBV7-9
clone_size: -

cdr3_aa: CASSPTLAGGSYEQYF
cdr3_nt: TGTGCCAGCAGCCCTACTCTAGCGGGGGGCTCCTACGAGCAGTACTTC
d_call: TRBD2
j_call: TRBJ2-7
v_call: TRBV6-2/TRBV6-3
clone_size: -

cdr3_aa: CASSFSGRTEAFF
cdr3_nt: TGTGCCAGCAGTTTTTCCGGGAGGACTGAAGCTTTCTTT
d_call: -
j_call: TRBJ1-1
v_call: TRBV6-5
clone_size: -

cdr3_aa: CASSVAQGGDTGELFF
cdr3_nt: TGTGCCAGCAGTGTGGCACAGGGTGGGGACACCGGGGAGCTGTTTTTT
d_call: -
j_call: TRBJ2-2
v_call: TRBV6-1
clone_size: -